This TCR beta chain was recovered during a study of blood T cells in healthy people across ages. At the level of the study: Per every two T cells, about one barcoded beta molecule was captured by template switching.

On this clonotype: Its antigen is still unknown.

Trimming at V came to 4 bases and at J to 1 base, leaving 9 bases not matched to a gene. Germline values: CDR1 KGHDR, CDR2 SFDVKD. CDR3 length equals 18 residues. PCR was performed a second time for 7 to 11 cycles using a sample-barcoded 5' primer and a J-beta primer mix. Every sample gave at least 3 million paired-end reads containing CDR3. TCRdb re-analysed the 5' RACE reads in MiXCR, keeping a single row per CDR3 protein. This table holds about 730,000 distinct CDR3 sequences, 43% found once. Study findings and constraints: Both higher diversity and more naive CD4+ cells marked long-lived donors when set against aged donors. Per million T cells, TCR beta diversity dropped about linearly as age rose.

V and J are TRBV24-1 and TRBJ2-3; 11 nucleotides match TRBD2. Input material: blood. The sequence was obtained from a woman between 55 and 75 years old in good health. In DNA, the CDR3 is TGTGCCACCAGTGACCCGATTAGCGGGGGGGCAGGCACAGATACGCAGTATTTT. Amino acid sequence: CATSDPISGGAGTDTQYF.